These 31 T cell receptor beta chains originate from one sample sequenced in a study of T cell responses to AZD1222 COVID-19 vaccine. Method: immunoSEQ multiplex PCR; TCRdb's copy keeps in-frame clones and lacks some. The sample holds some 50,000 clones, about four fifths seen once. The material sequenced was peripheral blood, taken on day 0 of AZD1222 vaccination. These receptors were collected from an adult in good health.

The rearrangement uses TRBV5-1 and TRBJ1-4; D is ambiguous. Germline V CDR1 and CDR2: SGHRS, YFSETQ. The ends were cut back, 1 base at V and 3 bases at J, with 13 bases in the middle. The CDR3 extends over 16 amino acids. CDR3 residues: CASSLTSNEPNEKLFF. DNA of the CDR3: TGCGCCAGCAGCTTGACGAGCAATGAGCCTAATGAAAAACTGTTTTTT.

CDR3 in amino acids: CASTSRPPYEQYF. CDR3 DNA: TGTGCCAGTACCAGCAGGCCGCCCTACGAGCAGTACTTC. The V call is TRBV19, the J call TRBJ2-7; D unresolved. Germline V gene data show CDR1 as LNHDA and CDR2 as SQIVND (reference sequence). This CDR3 has 13 residues. Trimming pared 7 bases from V and 2 bases from J, leaving 12 bases between.

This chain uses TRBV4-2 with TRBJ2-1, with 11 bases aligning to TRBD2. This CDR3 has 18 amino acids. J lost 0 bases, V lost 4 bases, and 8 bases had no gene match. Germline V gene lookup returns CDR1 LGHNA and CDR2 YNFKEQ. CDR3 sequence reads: CASSRRLAGGASYNEQFF. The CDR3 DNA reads TGTGCCAGCAGCCGGCGTCTAGCGGGAGGTGCCTCCTACAATGAGCAGTTCTTC.

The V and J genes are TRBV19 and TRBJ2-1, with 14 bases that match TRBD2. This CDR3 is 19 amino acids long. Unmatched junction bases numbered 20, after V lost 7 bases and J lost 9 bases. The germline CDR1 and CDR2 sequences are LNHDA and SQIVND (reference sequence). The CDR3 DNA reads TGTGCCAGTATTCAGTACGGCAGTTCGGGACTAGCGGGAGCTGGTGAGCAGTTCTTC. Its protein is CASIQYGSSGLAGAGEQFF. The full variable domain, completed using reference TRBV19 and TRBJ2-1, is DGGITQSPKYLFRKEGQNVTLSCEQNLNHDAMYWYRQDPGQGLRLIYYSQIVNDFQKGDIAEGYSVSREKKESFPLTVTSAQKNPTAFYLCASIQYGSSGLAGAGEQFFGPGTRLTVL.

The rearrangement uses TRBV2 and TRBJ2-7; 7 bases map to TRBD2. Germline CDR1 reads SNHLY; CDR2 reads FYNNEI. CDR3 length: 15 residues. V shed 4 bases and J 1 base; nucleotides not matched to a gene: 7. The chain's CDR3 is CASSVGGKRSYEQYF. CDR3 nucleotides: TGTGCCAGCAGTGTGGGGGGGAAGCGGTCCTACGAGCAGTACTTC.

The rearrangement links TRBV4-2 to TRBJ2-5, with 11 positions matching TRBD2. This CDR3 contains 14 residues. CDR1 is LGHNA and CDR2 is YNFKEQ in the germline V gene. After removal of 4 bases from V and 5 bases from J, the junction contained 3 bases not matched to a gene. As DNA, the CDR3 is TGTGCCAGCAGCCTGACTAGCGGGACGGAGACCCAGTACTTC. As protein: CASSLTSGTETQYF.

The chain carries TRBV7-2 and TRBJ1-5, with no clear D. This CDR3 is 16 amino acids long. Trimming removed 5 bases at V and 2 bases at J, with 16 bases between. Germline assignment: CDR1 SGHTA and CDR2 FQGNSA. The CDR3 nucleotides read TGTGCCAGCAGCCGCCAATCCCCCGGGGGCAATCAGCCCCAGCATTTT. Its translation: CASSRQSPGGNQPQHF.

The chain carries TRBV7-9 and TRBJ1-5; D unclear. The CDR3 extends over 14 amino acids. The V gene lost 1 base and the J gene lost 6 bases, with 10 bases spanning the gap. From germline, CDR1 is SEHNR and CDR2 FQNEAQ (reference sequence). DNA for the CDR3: TGTGCCAGCAGCTTAGGACCTAAGGGTCAGCCCCAGCATTTT. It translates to CASSLGPKGQPQHF. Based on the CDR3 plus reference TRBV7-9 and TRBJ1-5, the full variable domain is DTGVSQNPRHKITKRGQNVTFRCDPISEHNRLYWYRQTLGQGPEFLTYFQNEAQLEKSRLLSDRFSAERPKGSFSTLEIQRTEQGDSAMYLCASSLGPKGQPQHFGDGTRLSIL.

The CDR3 protein is CASSLVGQGQNTEAFF. CDR3 sequence (DNA): TGCGCCAGCAGCTTGGTGGGACAGGGACAGAACACTGAAGCTTTCTTT. V and J are TRBV5-1 and TRBJ1-1; 9 nucleotides match TRBD1. Losses at the gene ends were 0 bases for V and 1 base for J; bases not matched to a gene: 4. The CDR3 has 16 amino acids. CDR1 is SGHRS, CDR2 YFSETQ, per germline.

Written as DNA, the CDR3 is TGTGCCAGCAGTGAAGCCTGGGGCCGGGATGGCTACACCTTC. Amino acids: CASSEAWGRDGYTF. The chain joins TRBV6-1 to TRBJ1-2, with a tentative D call TRBD1 (5 bases). Trimming shortened V by 0 bases and J by 6 bases, and 11 bases separated the two germline ends. Germline V gene lookup returns CDR1 MNHNS and CDR2 SASEGT. The CDR3 runs 14 residues.

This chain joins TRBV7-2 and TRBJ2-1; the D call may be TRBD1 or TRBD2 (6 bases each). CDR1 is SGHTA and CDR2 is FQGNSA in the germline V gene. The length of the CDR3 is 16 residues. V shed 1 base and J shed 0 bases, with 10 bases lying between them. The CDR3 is CASSLGGAVSYNEQFF. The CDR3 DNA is TGTGCCAGCAGCTTAGGGGGGGCGGTCTCCTACAATGAGCAGTTCTTC.

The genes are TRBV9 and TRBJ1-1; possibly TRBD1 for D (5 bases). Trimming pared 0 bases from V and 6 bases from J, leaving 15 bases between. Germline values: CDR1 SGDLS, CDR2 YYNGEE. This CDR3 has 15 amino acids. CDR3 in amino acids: CASSVAPGDGAEAFF. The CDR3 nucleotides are TGTGCCAGCAGCGTAGCTCCCGGGGACGGAGCTGAAGCTTTCTTT.

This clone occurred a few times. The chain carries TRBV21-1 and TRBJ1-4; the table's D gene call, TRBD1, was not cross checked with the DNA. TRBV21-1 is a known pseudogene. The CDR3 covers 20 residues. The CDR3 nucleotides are TGTGCCAGCAGCAAAGGGAGTCGGACAGGGGTTGGGGCTACTAATGAAAAACTGTTTTTT. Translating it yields CASSKGSRTGVGATNEKLFF.

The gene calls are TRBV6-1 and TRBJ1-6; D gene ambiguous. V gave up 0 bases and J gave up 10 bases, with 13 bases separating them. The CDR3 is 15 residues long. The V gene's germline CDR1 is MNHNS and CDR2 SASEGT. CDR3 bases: TGTGCCAGCAGTGAAGCCGCCCAGTTGGGCTCACCCCTCCACTTT. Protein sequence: CASSEAAQLGSPLHF.

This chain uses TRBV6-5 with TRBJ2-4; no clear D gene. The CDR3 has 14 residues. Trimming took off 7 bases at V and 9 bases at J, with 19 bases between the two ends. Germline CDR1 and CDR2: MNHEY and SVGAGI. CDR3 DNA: TGTGCCAGCAAATTGGAAACAGACGCAAGCATTCAGTACTTC. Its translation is CASKLETDASIQYF.

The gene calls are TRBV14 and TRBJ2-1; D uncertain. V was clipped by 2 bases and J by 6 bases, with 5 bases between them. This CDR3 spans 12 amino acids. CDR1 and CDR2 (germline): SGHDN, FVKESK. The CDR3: CASSQQVNEQFF. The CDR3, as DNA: TGTGCCAGCAGCCAACAAGTCAATGAGCAGTTCTTC.

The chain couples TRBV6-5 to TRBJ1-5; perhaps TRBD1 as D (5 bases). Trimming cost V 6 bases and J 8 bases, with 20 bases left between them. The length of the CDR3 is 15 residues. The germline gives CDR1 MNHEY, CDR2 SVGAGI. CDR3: CASSPEGSAIKPQHF. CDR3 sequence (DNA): TGTGCCAGCAGCCCCGAGGGGTCCGCAATCAAGCCCCAGCATTTT.

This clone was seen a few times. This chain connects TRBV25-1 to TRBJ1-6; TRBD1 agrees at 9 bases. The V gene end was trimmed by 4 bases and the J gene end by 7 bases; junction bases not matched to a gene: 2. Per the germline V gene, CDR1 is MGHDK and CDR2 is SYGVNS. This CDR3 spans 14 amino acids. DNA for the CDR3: TGTGCCAGCAGTGGACAGGGGGAGAATTCACCCCTCCACTTT. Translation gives CASSGQGENSPLHF.

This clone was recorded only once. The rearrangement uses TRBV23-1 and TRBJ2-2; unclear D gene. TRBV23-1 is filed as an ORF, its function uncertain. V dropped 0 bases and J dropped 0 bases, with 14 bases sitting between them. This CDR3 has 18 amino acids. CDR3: CASSQSPSSSSNTGELFF. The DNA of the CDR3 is TGCGCCAGCAGTCAATCACCCTCAAGCAGTTCGAACACCGGGGAGCTGTTTTTT.

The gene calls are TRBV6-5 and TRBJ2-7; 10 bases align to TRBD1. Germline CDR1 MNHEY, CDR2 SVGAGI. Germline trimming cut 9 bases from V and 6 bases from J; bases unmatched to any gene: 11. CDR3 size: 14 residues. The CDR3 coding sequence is TGTGCCAGTATCCGGGACAGGGGTACAGGCGAGCAGTACTTC. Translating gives CASIRDRGTGEQYF.

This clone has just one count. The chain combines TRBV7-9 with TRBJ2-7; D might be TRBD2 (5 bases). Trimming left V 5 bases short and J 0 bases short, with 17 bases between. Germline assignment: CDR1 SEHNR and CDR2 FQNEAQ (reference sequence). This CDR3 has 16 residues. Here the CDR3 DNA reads TGTGCCAGCAGCAAGGCTTTAAGGGAGATCTCCTACGAGCAGTACTTC. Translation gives CASSKALREISYEQYF.

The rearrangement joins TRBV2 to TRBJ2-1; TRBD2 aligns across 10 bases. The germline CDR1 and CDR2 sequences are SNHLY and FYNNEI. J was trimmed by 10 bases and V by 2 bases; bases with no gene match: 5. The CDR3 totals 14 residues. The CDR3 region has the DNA TGTGCCAGCAGTGAACTGGCTAGCGGGGGAGAGCAGTTCTTC. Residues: CASSELASGGEQFF.

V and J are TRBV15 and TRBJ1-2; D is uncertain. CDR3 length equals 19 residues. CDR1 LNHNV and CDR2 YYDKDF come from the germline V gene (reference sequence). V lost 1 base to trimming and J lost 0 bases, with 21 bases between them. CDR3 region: CATSRVRPVVRRANYGYTF. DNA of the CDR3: TGTGCCACCAGCAGAGTTCGCCCGGTCGTCAGGAGAGCTAACTATGGCTACACCTTC.

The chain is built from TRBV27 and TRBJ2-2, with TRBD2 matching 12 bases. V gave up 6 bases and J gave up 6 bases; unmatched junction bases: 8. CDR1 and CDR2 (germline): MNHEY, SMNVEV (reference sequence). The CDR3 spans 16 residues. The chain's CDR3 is CASRRGLAGSAGELFF. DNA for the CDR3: TGTGCCAGCAGGAGAGGACTAGCGGGATCCGCCGGGGAGCTGTTTTTT.

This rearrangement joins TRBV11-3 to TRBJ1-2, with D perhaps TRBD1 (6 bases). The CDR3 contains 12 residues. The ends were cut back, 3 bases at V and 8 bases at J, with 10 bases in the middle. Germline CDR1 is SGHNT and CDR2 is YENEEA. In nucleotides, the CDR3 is TGTGCCAGCAGCTTTAACAGGGACGGCTACACCTTC. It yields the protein CASSFNRDGYTF.

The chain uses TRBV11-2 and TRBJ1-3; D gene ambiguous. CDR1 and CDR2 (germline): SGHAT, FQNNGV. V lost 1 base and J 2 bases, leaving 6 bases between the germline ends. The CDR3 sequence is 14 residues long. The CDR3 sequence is CASSLGFPGNTIYF. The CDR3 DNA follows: TGTGCCAGCAGCTTAGGCTTCCCTGGAAACACCATATATTTT.

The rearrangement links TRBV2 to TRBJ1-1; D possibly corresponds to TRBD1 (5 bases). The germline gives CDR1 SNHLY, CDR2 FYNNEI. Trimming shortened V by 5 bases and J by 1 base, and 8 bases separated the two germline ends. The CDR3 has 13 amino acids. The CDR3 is CASSTGRNTEAFF. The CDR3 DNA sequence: TGTGCCAGCAGTACAGGTAGGAACACTGAAGCTTTCTTT.

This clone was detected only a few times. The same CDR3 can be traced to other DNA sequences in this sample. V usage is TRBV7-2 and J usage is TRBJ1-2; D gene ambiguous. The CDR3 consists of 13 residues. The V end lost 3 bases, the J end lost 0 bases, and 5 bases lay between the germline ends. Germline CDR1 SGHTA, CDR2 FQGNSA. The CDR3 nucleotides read TGTGCCAGCAGCTTGGGCACTAACTATGGCTACACCTTC. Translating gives CASSLGTNYGYTF. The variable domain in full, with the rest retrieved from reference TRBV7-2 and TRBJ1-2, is GAGVSQSPSNKVTEKGKDVELRCDPISGHTALYWYRQSLGQGLEFLIYFQGNSAPDKSGLPSDRFSAERTGGSVSTLTIQRTQQEDSAVYLCASSLGTNYGYTFGSGTRLTVV.

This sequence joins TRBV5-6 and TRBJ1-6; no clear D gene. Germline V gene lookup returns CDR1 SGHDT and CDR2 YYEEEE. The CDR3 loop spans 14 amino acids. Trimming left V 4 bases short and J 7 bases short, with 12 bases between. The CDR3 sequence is CASSPTEANSPLHF. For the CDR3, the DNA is TGTGCCAGCAGCCCTACGGAAGCGAATTCACCCCTCCACTTT.

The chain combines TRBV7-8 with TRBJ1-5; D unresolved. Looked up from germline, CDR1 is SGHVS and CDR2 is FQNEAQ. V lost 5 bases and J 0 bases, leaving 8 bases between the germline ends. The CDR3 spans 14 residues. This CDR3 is CASSPGNSNQPQHF. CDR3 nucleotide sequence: TGTGCCAGCAGCCCAGGTAATAGCAATCAGCCCCAGCATTTT.

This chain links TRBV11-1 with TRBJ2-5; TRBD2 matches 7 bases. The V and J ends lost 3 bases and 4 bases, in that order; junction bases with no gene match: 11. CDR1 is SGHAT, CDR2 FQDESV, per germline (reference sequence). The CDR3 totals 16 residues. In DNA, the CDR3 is TGTGCCAGCAGCTTGGGGCAAGGGAGGGTTGGAGAGACCCAGTACTTC. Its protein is CASSLGQGRVGETQYF.